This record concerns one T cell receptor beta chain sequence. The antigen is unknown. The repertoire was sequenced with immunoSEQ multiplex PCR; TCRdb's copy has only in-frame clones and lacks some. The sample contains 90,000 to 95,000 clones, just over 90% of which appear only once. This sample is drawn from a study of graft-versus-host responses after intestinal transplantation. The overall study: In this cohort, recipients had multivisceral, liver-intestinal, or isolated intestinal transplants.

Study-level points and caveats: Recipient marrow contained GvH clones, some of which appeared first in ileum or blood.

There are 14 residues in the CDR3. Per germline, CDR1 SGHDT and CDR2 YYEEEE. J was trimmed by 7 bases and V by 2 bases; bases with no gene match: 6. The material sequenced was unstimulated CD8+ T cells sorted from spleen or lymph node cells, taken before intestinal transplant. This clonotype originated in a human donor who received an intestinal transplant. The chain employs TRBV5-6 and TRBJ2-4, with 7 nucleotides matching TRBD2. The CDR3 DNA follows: TGTGCCAGCAGCTTTGGACTAGGGGCGAACATTCAGTACTTC. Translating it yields CASSFGLGANIQYF.